The 30 T cell receptor beta chains given below trace back to one sample, sequenced in a study of cytomegalovirus exposure and HLA in healthy donors. This PCR relied on a set of 60 Vbeta primers and 13 Jbeta primers. Measured with immunoSEQ multiplex PCR; TCRdb has only the in-frame clones, and not every one. This table has some 150,000 clones, around 81% appearing once. Sequenced input: PBMCs. The source is a woman in her forties or fifties in good health and CMV-seronegative.

This clone occurred a few times. This chain connects TRBV18 to TRBJ1-2, with TRBD1 matching 7 bases. Germline-derived CDR1 and CDR2 are KGHSH and LQKENI. Trimming took 4 bases from V and 6 from J; bases not matched to a gene: 2. This CDR3 is built from 12 residues. For the CDR3, the DNA is TGTGCCAGCTCACTTGACAGGGATGGCTACACCTTC. Protein product: CASSLDRDGYTF.

This chain connects TRBV7-3 to TRBJ2-7, with D possibly TRBD1 on 5 matching bases. CDR3 length equals 14 residues. Trimming removed 2 bases at V and 10 bases at J, with 18 bases between. From germline, CDR1 is SGHTA and CDR2 FQGTGA. The CDR3 here is CASSLSAGKGAQYF. The CDR3 DNA reads TGTGCCAGCAGCTTATCGGCAGGGAAAGGGGCCCAGTACTTC.

This clone showed up just a few times. V and J are TRBV7-9 and TRBJ2-2, with D possibly being TRBD2 (7 bases). The length of the CDR3 is 17 residues. Germline V gives CDR1 SEHNR, CDR2 FQNEAQ (reference sequence). Trimming took off 7 bases at V and 2 bases at J, with 20 bases between the two ends. CDR3 nucleotides: TGTGCCAGCACCCGGGAGAGGGGGGGATACAACACCGGGGAGCTGTTTTTT. This translates into CASTRERGGYNTGELFF.

This clone was counted once. The genes are TRBV18 and TRBJ2-3; 7 bases map to TRBD2. Germline CDR1 reads KGHSH; CDR2 reads LQKENI. There are 16 residues in the CDR3. V gave up 2 bases and J gave up 4 bases; unmatched junction bases: 9. CDR3 nucleotide sequence: TGTGCCAGCTCACCATTCCGCGGGAGTGAGGCAGATACGCAGTATTTT. It is translated as CASSPFRGSEADTQYF. Filled out from reference TRBV18 and TRBJ2-3, the complete variable domain reads NAGVMQNPRHLVRRRGQEARLRCSPMKGHSHVYWYRQLPEEGLKFMVYLQKENIIDESGMPKERFSAEFPKEGPSILRIQQVVRGDSAAYFCASSPFRGSEADTQYFGPGTRLTVL.

In this sample, this clone turned up a few times. The chain carries TRBV2 and TRBJ2-3; TRBD2 aligns across 8 bases. J gave up 1 base and V 8 bases, and 17 bases lay outside the gene matches. This CDR3 has 18 amino acids. CDR1 and CDR2 (germline): SNHLY, FYNNEI. CDR3 residues: CASLSEAGVLFGTDTQYF. DNA for the CDR3: TGTGCCAGCTTGTCCGAAGCGGGGGTCCTCTTCGGCACAGATACGCAGTATTTT.

The V gene is TRBV5-6, the J gene TRBJ2-3; a possible D gene is TRBD1 (5 bases). Germline assignment: CDR1 SGHDT and CDR2 YYEEEE. There are 14 residues in the CDR3. V was pared by 4 bases and J by 4 bases, with 13 bases between. CDR3 in DNA: TGTGCCAGCAGCCAACGCAGGGCTCCAGATACGCAGTATTTT. As protein: CASSQRRAPDTQYF.

This clone was seen just once. CDR3 residues: CAWSYQGNYGYTF. DNA for the CDR3: TGTGCCTGGAGTTATCAGGGAAACTATGGCTACACCTTC. V and J are TRBV30 and TRBJ1-2; D perhaps matches TRBD1 (5 bases). Trimming cost V 2 bases and J 2 bases, with 9 bases left between them. The CDR3 consists of 13 residues. Germline lookup yields CDR1 GTSNPN and CDR2 SVGIG (reference sequence).

The CDR3 spells CSAKTGTTEAFF. As DNA, the CDR3 is TGCAGCGCAAAGACAGGGACCACTGAAGCTTTCTTT. The chain joins TRBV29-1 to TRBJ1-1, with TRBD1 identical over 7 bases. This CDR3 comprises 12 residues. J gave up 4 bases and V 7 bases, and 6 bases lay outside the gene matches. The germline CDR1 and CDR2 sequences are SQVTM and ANQGSEA.

The chain recombines TRBV19 with TRBJ1-2; D might be TRBD1 (5 bases). Trimming pared 5 bases from V and 6 bases from J, leaving 16 bases between. Germline CDR1 and CDR2: LNHDA and SQIVND (reference sequence). This CDR3 has 14 residues. The CDR3 region is CASSRQSSPNGYTF. In nucleotides, the CDR3 is TGTGCCAGTAGTCGACAGAGCTCCCCCAATGGCTACACCTTC.

The chain carries TRBV5-1 and TRBJ2-6; 10 nucleotides align to TRBD1. CDR1 and CDR2 from the germline V gene are SGHRS and YFSETQ. CDR3 length: 16 residues. Trimming cost V 4 bases and J 4 bases; bases outside gene matches: 5. The CDR3 nucleotides read TGCGCCAGCAGCCGACAGGGGGCGGAAGGGGCCAACGTCCTGACTTTC. It encodes CASSRQGAEGANVLTF.

The rearrangement uses TRBV18 and TRBJ1-2; D not certain. Germline CDR1 KGHSH, CDR2 LQKENI. This CDR3 comprises 15 residues. Trimming removed 0 bases at V and 3 bases at J, with 11 bases between. CDR3 DNA sequence: TGTGCCAGCTCACCACCGTCAATGTCAGACTATGGCTACACCTTC. Its protein is CASSPPSMSDYGYTF.

The chain employs TRBV7-2 and TRBJ2-1; 10 bases map to TRBD2. Germline loops: CDR1 SGHTA, CDR2 FQGNSA. Losses at the gene ends were 6 bases for V and 5 bases for J; bases not matched to a gene: 7. The CDR3 has 15 residues. CDR3 residues: CASRRIAGGHNEQFF. Here the CDR3 DNA reads TGTGCCAGCAGGCGGATAGCGGGAGGTCACAATGAGCAGTTCTTC. Together with reference TRBV7-2 and TRBJ2-1, the CDR3 gives the full variable domain: GAGVSQSPSNKVTEKGKDVELRCDPISGHTALYWYRQSLGQGLEFLIYFQGNSAPDKSGLPSDRFSAERTGGSVSTLTIQRTQQEDSAVYLCASRRIAGGHNEQFFGPGTRLTVL.

The genes are TRBV5-1 and TRBJ2-3; 11 bases align to TRBD2. The germline gives CDR1 SGHRS, CDR2 YFSETQ. The CDR3 sequence is 17 residues long. The J segment lost 0 bases and the V segment lost 4 bases, leaving 7 bases of the junction unmatched. The CDR3 spells CASSGGTSGTSTDTQYF. In DNA form, the CDR3 reads TGCGCCAGCAGCGGCGGGACTAGCGGAACTAGCACAGATACGCAGTATTTT. Combining the CDR3 with reference TRBV5-1 and TRBJ2-3 gives the whole variable domain KAGVTQTPRYLIKTRGQQVTLSCSPISGHRSVSWYQQTPGQGLQFLFEYFSETQRNKGNFPGRFSGRQFSNSRSEMNVSTLELGDSALYLCASSGGTSGTSTDTQYFGPGTRLTVL.

V gene TRBV7-3 combines with J gene TRBJ2-2; the match to TRBD2 covers 12 bases. There are 16 residues in the CDR3. Germline trimming cut 4 bases from V and 6 bases from J; bases unmatched to any gene: 6. CDR1 is SGHTA, CDR2 FQGTGA, per germline. The chain's CDR3 is CASSSGLAGQAGELFF. The CDR3 nucleotides read TGTGCCAGCAGCTCGGGACTAGCGGGTCAGGCCGGGGAGCTGTTTTTT. The full variable domain, completed using reference TRBV7-3 and TRBJ2-2, is GAGVSQTPSNKVTEKGKYVELRCDPISGHTALYWYRQSLGQGPEFLIYFQGTGAADDSGLPNDRFFAVRPEGSVSTLKIQRTERGDSAVYLCASSSGLAGQAGELFFGEGSRLTVL.

This clone was observed a few times. The chain uses TRBV10-1 and TRBJ1-1; TRBD1 might be the D (5 bases). Germline lookup yields CDR1 WNHNN and CDR2 SYGVQD (reference sequence). The CDR3 spans 14 residues. Trimming removed 5 bases from V and 2 bases from J, with 12 bases in between. The chain's CDR3 is CASSTIGGNTEAFF. CDR3 bases: TGCGCCAGCAGTACTATCGGGGGAAACACTGAAGCTTTCTTT.

This sequence joins TRBV15 and TRBJ1-4; D gene ambiguous. Trimming took 0 bases from V and 5 from J, leaving 10 bases between them. Germline-derived CDR1 and CDR2 are LNHNV and YYDKDF (reference sequence). This CDR3 region has 15 residues. CDR3 in DNA: TGTGCCACCAGCAGAGATACTCGATCAAATGAAAAACTGTTTTTT. As protein: CATSRDTRSNEKLFF.

The V gene is TRBV29-1, the J gene TRBJ1-2; 12 bases align to TRBD1. V gave up 5 bases and J gave up 6 bases; unmatched junction bases: 7. Per the germline V gene, CDR1 is SQVTM and CDR2 is ANQGSEA. This CDR3 is built from 14 residues. The CDR3 DNA follows: TGCAGCGTTCCGGGACAGGGGGCGCGAGATGGCTACACCTTC. It specifies CSVPGQGARDGYTF.

This chain joins TRBV6-1 and TRBJ2-3; 7 bases match TRBD2. The CDR3 sequence is 14 residues long. Germline CDR1 is MNHNS and CDR2 is SASEGT. The ends lost 3 bases at V and 10 bases at J; junction bases unmatched: 10. For the CDR3, the DNA is TGTGCCAGCAGTGAGAGCGGGGCGCCACGGGCGCAGTATTTT. Its translation is CASSESGAPRAQYF.

The rearrangement links TRBV5-1 to TRBJ2-5, with a weak D call TRBD2 (6 bases). CDR1 is SGHRS and CDR2 is YFSETQ in the germline V gene. The CDR3 consists of 14 residues. V was clipped by 0 bases and J by 4 bases, with 10 bases between them. CDR3: CASSLAPGRETQYF. The CDR3 bases are TGCGCCAGCAGCTTGGCCCCCGGGAGAGAGACCCAGTACTTC.

J is TRBJ2-5 and V is TRBV6-1; 9 nucleotides line up with TRBD1. The end of the DNA aligns better with TRBJ2-7, so the J call may be wrong. Germline lookup yields CDR1 MNHNS and CDR2 SASEGT. The CDR3 consists of 13 residues. The CDR3 DNA is TGTGCCAGCAGCCGACAGGGGGACTACGAGCAGTACTTC. Its protein product is CASSRQGDYEQYF.

The V call is TRBV13, the J call TRBJ2-7, with 8 bases that match TRBD1. CDR1 is PRHDT and CDR2 is FYEKMQ in the germline V gene (reference sequence). V lost 8 bases to trimming and J lost 1 base; unmatched junction nucleotides: 4. The CDR3 runs 13 residues. CDR3 region: CASLGQGSYEQYF. The CDR3 DNA follows: TGTGCCAGCCTCGGACAGGGATCCTACGAGCAGTACTTC. Filled out from reference TRBV13 and TRBJ2-7, the complete variable domain reads AAGVIQSPRHLIKEKRETATLKCYPIPRHDTVYWYQQGPGQDPQFLISFYEKMQSDKGSIPDRFSAQQFSDYHSELNMSSLELGDSALYFCASLGQGSYEQYFGPGTRLTVT.

J is TRBJ2-1 and V is TRBV14; D is unclear. Germline-derived CDR1 and CDR2 are SGHDN and FVKESK. There are 15 residues in the CDR3. Trimming removed 2 bases from V and 2 bases from J, with 10 bases in between. DNA of the CDR3: TGTGCCAGCAGCCAACTAGGCTCAGCCTACAATGAGCAGTTCTTC. Residues: CASSQLGSAYNEQFF. The variable domain in full, completed from reference TRBV14 and TRBJ2-1, reads EAGVTQFPSHSVIEKGQTVTLRCDPISGHDNLYWYRRVMGKEIKFLLHFVKESKQDESGMPNNRFLAERTGGTYSTLKVQPAELEDSGVYFCASSQLGSAYNEQFFGPGTRLTVL.

In DNA form, the CDR3 reads TGTGCCACCAGCAGAGATCGGAGAGGGGGCGCAGATACGCAGTATTTT. This gives the protein CATSRDRRGGADTQYF. The chain joins TRBV15 to TRBJ2-3; 7 bases map to TRBD1. The CDR3 covers 16 residues. The germline V gene encodes CDR1 LNHNV and CDR2 YYDKDF (reference sequence). With 0 bases clipped from V and 4 bases from J, the junction kept 7 bases outside the gene matches.

The sample holds a few counts of this clone. Other DNA sequences in the same sample also yield this CDR3. The chain carries TRBV19 and TRBJ2-2; D is ambiguous. The CDR3 is made up of 14 amino acids. From germline, CDR1 is LNHDA and CDR2 SQIVND (reference sequence). V lost 3 bases and J 2 bases, leaving 7 bases between the germline ends. The CDR3 region has the DNA TGTGCCAGTAGTATTAACAGAAACACCGGGGAGCTGTTTTTT. This sequence encodes CASSINRNTGELFF.

V and J are TRBV5-8 and TRBJ1-1; D is unclear. Looked up from germline, CDR1 is SGHTS and CDR2 is YDEGEE. The CDR3 has 15 residues. V lost 5 bases to trimming and J lost 0 bases, with 14 bases between them. The CDR3 region has the DNA TGTGCCAGCAGGCTTCGAGGGATCATGAACACTGAAGCTTTCTTT. This gives the protein CASRLRGIMNTEAFF.

This clone has only one observation. The chain joins TRBV11-2 to TRBJ1-1; tentative D call: TRBD1 (5 bases). CDR3 length: 13 amino acids. Germline V lookup: CDR1 SGHAT, CDR2 FQNNGV. Trimming left V 3 bases short and J 4 bases short, with 9 bases between. The CDR3 reads CASSFQGVTEAFF. The CDR3 DNA is TGTGCCAGCAGCTTTCAGGGCGTCACTGAAGCTTTCTTT.

This clone occurred a few times. The CDR3 spells CASSVDSGRASTDTQYF. CDR3 nucleotides: TGTGCCAGCAGCGTAGATAGCGGGAGGGCTAGCACAGATACGCAGTATTTT. The chain combines TRBV9 with TRBJ2-3; 11 nucleotides match TRBD2. Germline V lookup: CDR1 SGDLS, CDR2 YYNGEE. There are 17 residues in the CDR3. The junction had 3 bases not matched to a gene; V was cut back by 0 bases and J by 0 bases.

In this sample, this clone turned up a few times. The CDR3 DNA is TGCAGCGTTGAAGCAGGGACAGGATCCTACGAGCAGTACTTC. Translating it yields CSVEAGTGSYEQYF. The gene calls are TRBV29-1 and TRBJ2-7; 8 bases are shared with TRBD1. CDR1 is SQVTM, CDR2 ANQGSEA, per germline. V was clipped by 1 base and J by 1 base; unmatched bases: 3. The CDR3 extends over 14 amino acids.

The rearrangement links TRBV25-1 to TRBJ1-1, with 7 bases identical to TRBD1. CDR3 size: 12 residues. Germline values: CDR1 MGHDK, CDR2 SYGVNS. With V trimmed by 6 bases and J by 5 bases, 3 bases remained unmatched. CDR3 in DNA: TGTGCCAGCAGACAGGGGTTGACTGAAGCTTTCTTT. Its protein product is CASRQGLTEAFF.

The chain combines TRBV20-1 with TRBJ1-2; D is unresolved. The CDR3 runs 11 residues. Germline CDR1 is DFQATT and CDR2 is SNEGSKA (reference sequence). V lost 5 bases and J 7 bases, leaving 11 bases between the germline ends. The CDR3 sequence is CSARQGGGYTF. CDR3 sequence (DNA): TGCAGTGCTCGACAAGGAGGTGGCTACACCTTC.